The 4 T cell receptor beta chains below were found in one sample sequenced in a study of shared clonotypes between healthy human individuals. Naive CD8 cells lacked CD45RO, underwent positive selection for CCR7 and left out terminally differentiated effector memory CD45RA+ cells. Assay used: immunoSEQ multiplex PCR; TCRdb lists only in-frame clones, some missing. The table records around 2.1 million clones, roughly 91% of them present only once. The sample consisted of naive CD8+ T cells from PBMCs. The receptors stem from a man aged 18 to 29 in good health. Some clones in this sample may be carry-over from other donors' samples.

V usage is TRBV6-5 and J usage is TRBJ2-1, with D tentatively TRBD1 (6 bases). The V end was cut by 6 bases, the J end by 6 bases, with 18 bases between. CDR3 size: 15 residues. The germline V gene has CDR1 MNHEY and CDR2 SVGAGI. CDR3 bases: TGTGCCAGCAGCGTGACACCCACAGGGAGCAATGAGCAGTTCTTC. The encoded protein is CASSVTPTGSNEQFF.

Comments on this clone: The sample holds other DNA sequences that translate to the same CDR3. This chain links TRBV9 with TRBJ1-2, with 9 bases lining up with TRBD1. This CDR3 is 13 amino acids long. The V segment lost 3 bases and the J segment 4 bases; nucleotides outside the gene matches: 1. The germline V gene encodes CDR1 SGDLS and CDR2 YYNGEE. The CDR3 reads CASSGTGVYGYTF. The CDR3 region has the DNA TGTGCCAGCAGCGGGACAGGGGTCTATGGCTACACCTTC.

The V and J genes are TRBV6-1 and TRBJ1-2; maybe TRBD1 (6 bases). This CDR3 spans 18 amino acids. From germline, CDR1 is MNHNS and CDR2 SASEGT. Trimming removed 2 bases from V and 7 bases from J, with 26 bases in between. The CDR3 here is CASSEFRALGGLEVGYTF. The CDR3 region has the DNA TGTGCCAGCAGTGAATTTAGGGCCCTAGGGGGTTTGGAGGTTGGCTACACCTTC.

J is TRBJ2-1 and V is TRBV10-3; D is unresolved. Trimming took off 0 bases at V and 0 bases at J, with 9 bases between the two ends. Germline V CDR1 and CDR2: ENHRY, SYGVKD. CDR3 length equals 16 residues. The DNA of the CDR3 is TGTGCCATCAGTGAGTCGGCCAAGAGCTCCTACAATGAGCAGTTCTTC. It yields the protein CAISESAKSSYNEQFF.